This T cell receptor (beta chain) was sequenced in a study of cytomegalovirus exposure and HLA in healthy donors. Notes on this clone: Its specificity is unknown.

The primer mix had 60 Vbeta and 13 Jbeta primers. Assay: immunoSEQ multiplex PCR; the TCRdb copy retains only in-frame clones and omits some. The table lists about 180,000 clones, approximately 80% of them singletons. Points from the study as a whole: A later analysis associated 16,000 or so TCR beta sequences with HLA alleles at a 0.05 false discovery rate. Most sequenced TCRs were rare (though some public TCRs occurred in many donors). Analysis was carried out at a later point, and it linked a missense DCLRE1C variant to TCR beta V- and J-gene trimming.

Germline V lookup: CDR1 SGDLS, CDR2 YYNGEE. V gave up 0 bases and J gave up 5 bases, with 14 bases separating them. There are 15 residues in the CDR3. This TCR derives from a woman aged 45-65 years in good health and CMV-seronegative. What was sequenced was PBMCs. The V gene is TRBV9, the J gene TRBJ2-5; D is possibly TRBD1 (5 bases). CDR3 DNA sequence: TGTGCCAGCAGCGTAGCGGTGGGGCGCGTGGAGACCCAGTACTTC. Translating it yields CASSVAVGRVETQYF.